What follows are 13 T cell receptor beta chains derived from one specimen sequenced in a study of blood T cell repertoires in COVID-19. Measured with immunoSEQ multiplex PCR; TCRdb has only the in-frame clones, and not every one. The sample has approximately 470,000 clones, around 87% seen once. Material: PBMCs or T cells enriched from blood (not recorded which). These receptors all come from a woman in her late teens or twenties who had recovered from COVID-19.

This rearrangement joins TRBV18 to TRBJ1-4; a weak D match, TRBD1 (5 bases). The CDR3 is 15 residues long. Germline V lookup: CDR1 KGHSH, CDR2 LQKENI. The ends were cut back, 3 bases at V and 6 bases at J, with 14 bases in the middle. CDR3 DNA sequence: TGTGCCAGCTCACCTGCCGGGACGGGGGATGAAAAACTGTTTTTT. Translated: CASSPAGTGDEKLFF.

The genes are TRBV7-9 and TRBJ2-1; perhaps TRBD1 as D (5 bases). Germline lookup yields CDR1 SEHNR and CDR2 FQNEAQ (reference sequence). V was trimmed by 1 base and J by 5 bases, leaving 9 bases between them. This CDR3 region has 14 residues. Written as DNA, the CDR3 is TGTGCCAGCAGCTTAGAAGGGGCCCACAATGAGCAGTTCTTC. Amino acids: CASSLEGAHNEQFF.

This clone was observed a handful of times. The gene calls are TRBV5-1 and TRBJ1-5; 8 bases agree with TRBD1. CDR1 and CDR2 (germline): SGHRS, YFSETQ. The trim removed 4 bases at V and 0 bases at J, leaving 12 bases unmatched. The CDR3 runs 18 residues. The DNA of the CDR3 is TGCGCCAGCAGCCCCGGACAGGGCCTCGCTTATAGCAATCAGCCCCAGCATTTT. It specifies CASSPGQGLAYSNQPQHF.

The chain is built from TRBV5-6 and TRBJ1-4; no reliable D call. V was trimmed by 0 bases and J by 6 bases, leaving 6 bases between them. CDR3 length equals 13 residues. Per germline, CDR1 SGHDT and CDR2 YYEEEE. CDR3 in amino acids: CASSLDPDEKLFF. The CDR3 nucleotides read TGTGCCAGCAGCTTGGATCCCGATGAAAAACTGTTTTTT.

The V gene is TRBV30, the J gene TRBJ2-6; TRBD1 is a possible D gene (6 bases). V was clipped by 3 bases and J by 1 base, with 10 bases between them. CDR1 is GTSNPN, CDR2 SVGIG, per germline (reference sequence). The CDR3 is made up of 15 amino acids. The CDR3 is CAWRDSISGANVLTF. CDR3 DNA sequence: TGTGCCTGGAGGGACAGCATTTCTGGGGCCAACGTCCTGACTTTC.

The chain links TRBV7-6 to TRBJ1-3; 9 nucleotides agree with TRBD1. V trimming: 0 bases; J trimming: 2 bases; junction bases outside the gene matches: 5. The germline V gene has CDR1 SGHVS and CDR2 FNYEAQ. The CDR3 runs 17 residues. DNA of the CDR3: TGTGCCAGCAGCTTAGCCAGGACAGGGGAGGCTGGAAACACCATATATTTT. Translated: CASSLARTGEAGNTIYF.

This clone came up a few times. The chain links TRBV21-1 to TRBJ1-1; the table's D call, TRBD1, was not checked against the DNA. TRBV21-1 constitutes a pseudogene. The CDR3 contains 14 residues. The CDR3 spells CASSYRVRGTEAFF. CDR3 bases: TGTGCCAGCAGTTACAGGGTACGCGGCACTGAAGCTTTCTTT.

J is TRBJ1-2 and V is TRBV28; tentatively, D is TRBD1 (6 bases). Trimming shortened V by 11 bases and J by 4 bases, and 14 bases separated the two germline ends. The germline gives CDR1 MDHEN, CDR2 SYDVKM. The CDR3 loop spans 12 amino acids. The CDR3 sequence: CAGLDRGYGYTF. CDR3 nucleotides: TGTGCCGGACTGGACAGAGGCTATGGCTACACCTTC.

V gene TRBV9 combines with J gene TRBJ1-2; 7 nucleotides match TRBD1. The germline V gene has CDR1 SGDLS and CDR2 YYNGEE. The CDR3 totals 14 residues. The ends lost 3 bases at V and 2 bases at J; junction bases unmatched: 4. The CDR3 DNA reads TGTGCCAGCAGCGCCGAGGGACAGAACTATGGCTACACCTTC. This sequence encodes CASSAEGQNYGYTF.

This clone was seen once. V is TRBV11-1 and J is TRBJ2-2, with D possibly being TRBD2 (6 bases). The CDR3 has 13 amino acids. V was cut by 8 bases and J by 6 bases, with 13 bases left in between. The germline V gene encodes CDR1 SGHAT and CDR2 FQDESV (reference sequence). CDR3 amino acids: CASRRGSAGELFF. The CDR3 DNA sequence: TGTGCCAGCCGGAGGGGTTCGGCCGGGGAGCTGTTTTTT.

Note on this clone: The sample carries other DNA sequences with the same CDR3. The chain joins TRBV5-6 to TRBJ1-2; 9 bases fit TRBD1. The germline V gene has CDR1 SGHDT and CDR2 YYEEEE. The CDR3 is made up of 13 amino acids. V lost 3 bases, J lost 8 bases, and 5 bases stayed unmatched. The CDR3 region is CASSSQGARGYTF. The DNA for the CDR3 is TGTGCCAGCAGCTCACAGGGGGCGAGGGGCTACACCTTC.

CDR3 coding DNA: TGCGCCAGCAGCCTCGAGACAGGTATTAACTATGGCTACACCTTC. Translated, it gives CASSLETGINYGYTF. The V call is TRBV4-1, the J call TRBJ1-2, with D possibly being TRBD1 (6 bases). This CDR3 is 15 amino acids long. Germline CDR1 reads MGHRA; CDR2 reads YSYEKL. The ends were cut back, 4 bases at V and 1 base at J, with 13 bases in the middle.

The chain couples TRBV6-5 to TRBJ1-2, with D possibly matching TRBD1 (5 bases). The length of the CDR3 is 14 residues. V lost 2 bases, J lost 6 bases, and 13 bases lay in between. Germline assignment: CDR1 MNHEY and CDR2 SVGAGI. The CDR3 sequence is CASSYVGREDGYTF. The DNA of the CDR3 is TGTGCCAGCAGTTACGTTGGCAGGGAGGATGGCTACACCTTC.